Each of the 10 T cell receptor beta chains below was sequenced from the same sample in a study of blood T cell repertoires in COVID-19. Libraries were prepared by immunoSEQ multiplex PCR; TCRdb keeps only in-frame clonotypes and omits some of them. Here the sample spans over 300,000 clones, approximately 85% being singletons. Sequenced sample: peripheral blood. The receptor set was obtained from a human donor in a cohort sampled during active COVID-19.

The chain is built from TRBV27 and TRBJ2-2; 7 nucleotides agree with TRBD2. The CDR3 spans 14 residues. Looked up from germline, CDR1 is MNHEY and CDR2 is SMNVEV (reference sequence). J was trimmed by 5 bases and V by 6 bases; bases with no gene match: 6. CDR3 nucleotide sequence: TGTGCCAGCAGAGCGGGACGGATAACCGGGGAGCTGTTTTTT. Protein sequence: CASRAGRITGELFF.

V and J are TRBV6-5 and TRBJ2-3; TRBD1 matches 11 bases. V lost 9 bases to trimming and J lost 6 bases; unmatched junction nucleotides: 5. There are 13 residues in the CDR3. CDR1 is MNHEY and CDR2 is SVGAGI in the germline V gene. The CDR3 DNA is TGTGCCAGTGATCGGGACAGGGGGGATACGCAGTATTTT. Translation gives CASDRDRGDTQYF.

The chain carries TRBV19 and TRBJ2-7, with a weak D call TRBD1 (5 bases). This CDR3 is built from 14 residues. Germline loops: CDR1 LNHDA, CDR2 SQIVND (reference sequence). With 6 bases removed from V and 5 bases from J, the gap between germline ends came to 17 bases. The CDR3 spells CASSAGKITDEQYF. In nucleotides, the CDR3 is TGTGCCAGTAGCGCAGGGAAAATTACCGACGAGCAGTACTTC.

This sequence joins TRBV18 and TRBJ1-1, with 8 bases lining up with TRBD1. With 3 bases clipped from V and 5 bases from J, the junction kept 11 bases outside the gene matches. The CDR3 consists of 16 residues. Per the germline V gene, CDR1 is KGHSH and CDR2 is LQKENI. For the CDR3, the DNA is TGTGCCAGCTCACCCGGCCTCCAGGGGGCCCGTACTGAAGCTTTCTTT. Its translation is CASSPGLQGARTEAFF. Supplemented by reference TRBV18 and TRBJ1-1, the full variable domain reads NAGVMQNPRHLVRRRGQEARLRCSPMKGHSHVYWYRQLPEEGLKFMVYLQKENIIDESGMPKERFSAEFPKEGPSILRIQQVVRGDSAAYFCASSPGLQGARTEAFFGQGTRLTVV.

As for this clone: A read error may explain this, as a much larger clone is one base away. The chain couples TRBV5-4 to TRBJ2-3, with 13 bases that match TRBD2. V trimming: 3 bases; J trimming: 1 base; junction bases outside the gene matches: 2. Per the germline V gene, CDR1 is SGHNT and CDR2 is YYREEE (reference sequence). The CDR3 has 16 amino acids. CDR3 sequence reads: CASSSGLAGGTDTQYF. CDR3 nucleotide sequence: TGTGCCAGCAGCTCCGGACTAGCGGGGGGCACAGATACGCAGTATTTT.

The chain employs TRBV4-2 and TRBJ1-1; the D is unclear. CDR1 is LGHNA and CDR2 is YNFKEQ in the germline V gene. Between the trimmed V and J ends, which lost 3 bases and 1 base, there was a span of 6 bases. This CDR3 comprises 13 residues. The CDR3 region is CASSHDKNTEAFF. Written as DNA, the CDR3 is TGTGCCAGCAGCCACGACAAGAACACTGAAGCTTTCTTT.

A single count supports this clone. This chain joins TRBV5-1 and TRBJ2-1, with 8 positions matching TRBD1. The CDR3 covers 16 residues. Germline V gene data show CDR1 as SGHRS and CDR2 as YFSETQ. V lost 4 bases to trimming and J lost 4 bases; unmatched junction nucleotides: 10. CDR3: CASSDLQGGLYNEQFF. CDR3 in DNA: TGCGCCAGCAGCGACTTACAGGGGGGCCTTTACAATGAGCAGTTCTTC. The full variable domain, rest sourced from reference TRBV5-1 and TRBJ2-1, is KAGVTQTPRYLIKTRGQQVTLSCSPISGHRSVSWYQQTPGQGLQFLFEYFSETQRNKGNFPGRFSGRQFSNSRSEMNVSTLELGDSALYLCASSDLQGGLYNEQFFGPGTRLTVL.

V is TRBV15 and J is TRBJ1-1, with D possibly being TRBD1 (5 bases). V lost 0 bases, J lost 8 bases, and 7 bases lay in between. The germline gives CDR1 LNHNV, CDR2 YYDKDF (reference sequence). The CDR3 is made up of 12 amino acids. The CDR3 loop is CATSREGAEAFF. CDR3 DNA: TGTGCCACCAGCAGAGAAGGGGCCGAAGCTTTCTTT.

The chain's CDR3 is CASRGGQGVEQYF. In DNA, the CDR3 is TGTGCCAGCAGGGGCGGACAGGGAGTCGAGCAGTACTTC. The chain has TRBV6-5 and TRBJ2-7, with 8 bases that match TRBD1. V was clipped by 6 bases and J by 6 bases; unmatched bases: 7. The germline V gene encodes CDR1 MNHEY and CDR2 SVGAGI. CDR3 length: 13 residues.

CDR3 protein: CASNTASRGGEQYF. The CDR3 bases are TGTGCCAGCAATACGGCATCCAGGGGTGGGGAGCAGTACTTC. This chain links TRBV6-6 with TRBJ2-7; tentative D call: TRBD1 (6 bases). Germline CDR1 MNHNY, CDR2 SVGAGI (reference sequence). The CDR3 contains 14 residues. The V and J ends lost 7 bases and 7 bases respectively, with 20 bases between them.